This TCR beta chain came from a study of blood T cells in healthy people across ages. Every donor provided around 10 milliliters of peripheral blood. This CDR3 has 13 amino acids. Trimming removed 7 bases from V and 10 bases from J, with 14 bases in between. This clonotype was counted many times. Sample-barcoded 5' priming and a J-beta primer mix drove a second PCR of 7 to 11 cycles. From the 5' RACE reads, TCRdb called clonotypes with MiXCR, one entry per CDR3 protein. Found here are around 900,000 distinct CDR3 sequences, about 30% of them singletons; the top ten hold roughly a sixth. The V and J genes are TRBV12-3 or TRBV12-4 and TRBJ1-6; D is uncertain. This TCR derives from an elderly woman in good health. The sequencing input was blood. CDR3 loop: CASTGPVDSPLHF. As DNA, the CDR3 is TGTGCCAGCACCGGACCGGTGGACTCACCCCTCCACTTT.